The present TCR beta chain was sequenced within a study of regulatory T cells in long-lasting Graves disease. The study, taken as a whole, reports: New patients shared fewer than 1,000 public clonotypes, and persistent patients shared more, with about 2,500. Persistent disease was characterized by preferential usage of TRBV28, TRBJ1-2 and TRBJ2-5.

Time point specified: newly diagnosed GD, antithyroid drugs for less than 3 months. The TCR library was made from RNA that had been extracted from PBMCs in TRIzol. This clonotype was seen at least ten times. The antigen is not known. Trimming removed 1 base from V and 2 bases from J, with 7 bases in between. CDR1 and CDR2 from the germline V gene are SGHAT and FQNNGV. The CDR3 sequence is 14 residues long. TCR beta libraries were built with iRepertoire HTBI primers and Arm-PCR of CDR3 regions. Original processing methods: Identified across the samples were 50 to 70 TRBV segments and 14 TRBJ segments. One entry per CDR3 protein, called by TCRdb with MiXCR from the multiplex PCR reads. The V and J calls and clone size are TCRdb's, not the authors'. The sample consists of fewer than 550,000 distinct CDR3 sequences, about 16% of them appearing once. These data were likewise used in another study, on T cells in Graves' hyperthyroidism and ophthalmopathy.

Source: peripheral blood mononuclear cells (PBMCs), taken at new diagnosis, from a patient treated with antithyroid drugs. This receptor was obtained from a woman aged 35 to 60 with Graves disease. This rearrangement joins TRBV11-2 to TRBJ2-3, with D hard to call. The CDR3 coding sequence is TGTGCCAGCAGCTTAGGCACCTACACAGATACGCAGTATTTT. This codes for CASSLGTYTDTQYF.